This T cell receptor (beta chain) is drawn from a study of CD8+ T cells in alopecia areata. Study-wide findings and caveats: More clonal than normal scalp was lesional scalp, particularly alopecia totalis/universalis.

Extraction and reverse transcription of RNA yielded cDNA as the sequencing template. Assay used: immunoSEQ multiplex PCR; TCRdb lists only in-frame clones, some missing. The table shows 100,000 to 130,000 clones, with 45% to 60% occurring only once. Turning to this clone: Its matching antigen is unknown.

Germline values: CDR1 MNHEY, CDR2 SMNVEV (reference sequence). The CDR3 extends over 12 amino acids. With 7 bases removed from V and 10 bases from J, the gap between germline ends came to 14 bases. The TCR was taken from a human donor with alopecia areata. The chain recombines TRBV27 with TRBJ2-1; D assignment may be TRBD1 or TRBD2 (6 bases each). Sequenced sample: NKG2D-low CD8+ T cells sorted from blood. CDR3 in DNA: TGTGCCAGCACCCCTGGAGGGGGAGAGCAGTTCTTC. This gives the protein CASTPGGGEQFF.